This TCR beta chain was captured in a study of blood T cell repertoires in COVID-19. Overall study: Sites across the United States, Italy and Spain contributed samples from acute and convalescent COVID-19. T cells, B-cell-depleted T cells, or PBMCs provided the cDNA or gDNA that served as material.

The CDR3 has 14 residues. V dropped 7 bases and J dropped 4; count of bases not matched to a gene: 6. Germline CDR1 is MNHEY and CDR2 is SVGAGI. Seattle's cohort entered during active infection and was followed longitudinally. Source study methods: Nucleated cell number was recorded as an estimate derived from reference gene primer amplification. This table comes from immunoSEQ multiplex PCR, and its TCRdb copy is limited to in-frame clones, with some not included. That table gives V, J and clone size, and the DNA gave D and trimming. The sample records about 130,000 clones, around 88% being singletons.

Sequenced: peripheral blood. The chain has TRBV6-5 and TRBJ1-3, with 8 bases fitting TRBD1. This clonotype was obtained from a man in his 60s with COVID-19, enrolled during active disease. For the CDR3, the DNA is TGTGCCAGCATCGACAGGGGATCGGGAAACACCATATATTTT. Protein sequence: CASIDRGSGNTIYF.